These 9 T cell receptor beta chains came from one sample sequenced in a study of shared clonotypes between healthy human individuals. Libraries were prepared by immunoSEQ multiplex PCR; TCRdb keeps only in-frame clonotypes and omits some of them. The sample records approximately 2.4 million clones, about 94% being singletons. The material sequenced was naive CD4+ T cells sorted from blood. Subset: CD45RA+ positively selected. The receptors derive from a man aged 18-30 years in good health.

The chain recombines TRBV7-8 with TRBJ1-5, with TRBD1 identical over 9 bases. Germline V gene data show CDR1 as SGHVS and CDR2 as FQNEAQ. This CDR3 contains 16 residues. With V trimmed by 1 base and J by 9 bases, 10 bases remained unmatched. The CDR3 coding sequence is TGTGCCAGCAGCTTAGTGGCGGGACAGGGCCGCCCGCCCCAGCATTTT. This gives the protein CASSLVAGQGRPPQHF.

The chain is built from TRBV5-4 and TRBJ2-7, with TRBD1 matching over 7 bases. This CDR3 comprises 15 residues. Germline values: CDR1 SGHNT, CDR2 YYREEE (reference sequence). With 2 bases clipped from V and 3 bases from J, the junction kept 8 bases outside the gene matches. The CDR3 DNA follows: TGTGCCAGCAGCTTCCACAGGGGATCGGTCTACGAGCAGTACTTC. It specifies CASSFHRGSVYEQYF.

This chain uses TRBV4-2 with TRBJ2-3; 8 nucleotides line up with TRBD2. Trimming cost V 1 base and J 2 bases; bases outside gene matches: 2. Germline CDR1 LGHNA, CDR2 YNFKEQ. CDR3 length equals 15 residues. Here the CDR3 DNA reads TGTGCCAGCAGCCAAGCGGGGGGGCTCACAGATACGCAGTATTTT. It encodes CASSQAGGLTDTQYF.

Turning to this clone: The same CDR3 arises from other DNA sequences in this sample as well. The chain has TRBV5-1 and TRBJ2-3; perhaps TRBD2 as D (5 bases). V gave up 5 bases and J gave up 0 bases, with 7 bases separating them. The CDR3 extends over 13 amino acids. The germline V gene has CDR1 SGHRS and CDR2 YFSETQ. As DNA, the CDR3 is TGCGCCAGCAGTTCGGGGAGCACAGATACGCAGTATTTT. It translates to CASSSGSTDTQYF.

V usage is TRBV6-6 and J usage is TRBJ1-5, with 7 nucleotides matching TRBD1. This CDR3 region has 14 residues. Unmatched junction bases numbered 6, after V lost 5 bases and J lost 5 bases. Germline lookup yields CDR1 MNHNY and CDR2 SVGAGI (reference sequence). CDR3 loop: CASSRRGLDQPQHF. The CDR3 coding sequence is TGTGCCAGCAGTCGAAGGGGGCTTGATCAGCCCCAGCATTTT.

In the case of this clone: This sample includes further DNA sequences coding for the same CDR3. DNA of the CDR3: TGTGCCAGCACCGACAGAGCCTACGAGCAGTACTTC. Translation: CASTDRAYEQYF. The chain is built from TRBV6-5 and TRBJ2-7, with a possible D match to TRBD1 (5 bases). CDR1 and CDR2 from the germline V gene are MNHEY and SVGAGI. This CDR3 comprises 12 residues. Trimming shortened V by 7 bases and J by 2 bases, and 9 bases separated the two germline ends.

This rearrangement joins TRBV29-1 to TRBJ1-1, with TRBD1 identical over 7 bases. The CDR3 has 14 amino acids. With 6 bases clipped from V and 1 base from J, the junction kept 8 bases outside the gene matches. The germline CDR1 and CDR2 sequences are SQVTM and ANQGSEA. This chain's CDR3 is CSVGLTGKNTEAFF. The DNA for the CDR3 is TGCAGCGTGGGACTGACAGGGAAGAACACTGAAGCTTTCTTT.

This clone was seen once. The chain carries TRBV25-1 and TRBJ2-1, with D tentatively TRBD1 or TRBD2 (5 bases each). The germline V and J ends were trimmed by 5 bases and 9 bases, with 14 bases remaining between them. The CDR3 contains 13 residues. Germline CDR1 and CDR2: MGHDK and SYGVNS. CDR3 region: CASSRGPGSEQFF. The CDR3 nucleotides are TGTGCCAGCAGTCGGGGACCGGGTAGTGAGCAGTTCTTC.

CDR3 in amino acids: CASSVLGGARDTQYF. The CDR3 DNA sequence: TGTGCCAGCAGCGTCTTAGGGGGGGCTAGAGATACGCAGTATTTT. The chain employs TRBV9 and TRBJ2-3, with a tentative D call TRBD2 (7 bases). The germline V gene has CDR1 SGDLS and CDR2 YYNGEE. The CDR3 is 15 residues long. V shed 2 bases and J shed 5 bases, with 15 bases lying between them.